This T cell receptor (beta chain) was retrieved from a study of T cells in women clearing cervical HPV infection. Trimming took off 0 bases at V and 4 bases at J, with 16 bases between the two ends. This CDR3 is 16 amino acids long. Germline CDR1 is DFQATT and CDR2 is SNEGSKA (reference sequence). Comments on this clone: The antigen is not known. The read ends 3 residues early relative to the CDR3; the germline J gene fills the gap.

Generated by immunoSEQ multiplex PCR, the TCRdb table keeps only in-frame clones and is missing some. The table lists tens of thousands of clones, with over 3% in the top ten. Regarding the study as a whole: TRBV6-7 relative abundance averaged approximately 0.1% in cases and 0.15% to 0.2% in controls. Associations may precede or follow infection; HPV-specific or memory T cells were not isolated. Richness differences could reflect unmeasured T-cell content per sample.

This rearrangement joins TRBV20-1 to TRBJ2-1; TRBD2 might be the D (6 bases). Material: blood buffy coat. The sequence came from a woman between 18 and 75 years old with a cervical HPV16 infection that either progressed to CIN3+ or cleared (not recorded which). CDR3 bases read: TGCAGTGCTAGAGATGGGTCGCGGGGAGGATACAATGAG. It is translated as CSARDGSRGGYNE. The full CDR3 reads CSARDGSRGGYNEQFF.